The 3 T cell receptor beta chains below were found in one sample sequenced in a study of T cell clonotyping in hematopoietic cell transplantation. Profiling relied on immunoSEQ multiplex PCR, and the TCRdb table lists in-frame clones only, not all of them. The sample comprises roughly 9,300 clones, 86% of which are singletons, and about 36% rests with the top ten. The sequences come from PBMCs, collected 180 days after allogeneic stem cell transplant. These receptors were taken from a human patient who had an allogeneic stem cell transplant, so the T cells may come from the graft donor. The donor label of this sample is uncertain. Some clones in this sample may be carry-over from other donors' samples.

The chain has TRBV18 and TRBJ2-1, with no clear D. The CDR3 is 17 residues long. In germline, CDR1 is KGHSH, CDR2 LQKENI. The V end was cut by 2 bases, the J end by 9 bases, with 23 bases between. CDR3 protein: CASSPITSAGSLIEQFF. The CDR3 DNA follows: TGTGCCAGCTCACCAATTACATCAGCAGGTAGTCTTATTGAGCAGTTCTTC.

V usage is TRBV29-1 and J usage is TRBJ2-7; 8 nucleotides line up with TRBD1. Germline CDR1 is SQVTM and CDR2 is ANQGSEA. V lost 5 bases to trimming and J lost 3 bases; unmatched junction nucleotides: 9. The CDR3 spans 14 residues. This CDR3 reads CSVRAGQVYYEQYF. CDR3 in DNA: TGCAGCGTTCGCGCGGGACAGGTTTACTACGAGCAGTACTTC.

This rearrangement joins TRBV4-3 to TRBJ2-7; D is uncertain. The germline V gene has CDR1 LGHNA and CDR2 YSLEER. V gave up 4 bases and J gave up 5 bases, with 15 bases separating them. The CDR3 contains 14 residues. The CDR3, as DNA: TGCGCCAGCAGCCCAAGGACGGATGCGGACGAGCAGTACTTC. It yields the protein CASSPRTDADEQYF.